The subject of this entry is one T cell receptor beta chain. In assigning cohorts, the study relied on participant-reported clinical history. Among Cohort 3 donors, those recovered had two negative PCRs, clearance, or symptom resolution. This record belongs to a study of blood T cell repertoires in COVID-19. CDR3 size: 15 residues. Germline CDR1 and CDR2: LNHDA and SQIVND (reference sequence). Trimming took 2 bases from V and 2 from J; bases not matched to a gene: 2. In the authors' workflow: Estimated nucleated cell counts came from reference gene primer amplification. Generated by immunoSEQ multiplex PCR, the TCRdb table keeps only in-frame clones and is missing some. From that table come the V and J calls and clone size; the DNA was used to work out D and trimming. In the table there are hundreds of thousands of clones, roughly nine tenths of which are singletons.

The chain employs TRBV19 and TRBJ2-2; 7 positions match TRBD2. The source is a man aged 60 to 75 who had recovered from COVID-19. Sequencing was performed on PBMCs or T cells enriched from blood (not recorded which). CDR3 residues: CASSISGINTGELFF. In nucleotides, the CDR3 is TGTGCCAGTAGTATAAGCGGGATTAACACCGGGGAGCTGTTTTTT.